This TCR beta chain is from a study of graft-versus-host responses after intestinal transplantation. Whole-study context: Recipients got multivisceral, liver-intestinal, or isolated intestinal transplants. All recipients were given anti-thymocyte globulin induction, and tacrolimus and steroids were then administered for roughly three years. Study results and caveats: Peak levels of circulating GvH clones tracked with early post-transplant HvG declines.

Turning to this clone: No antigen is known for it.

The table came from immunoSEQ multiplex PCR; TCRdb's copy has only in-frame clones and leaves some out. The sample includes approximately 76,000 clones, over 70% of them seen just once. The source material was unstimulated CD4+ T cells sorted from spleen or lymph node cells, sampled before transplant. The receptor comes from a human donor who was the organ donor for an intestinal transplant.

The CDR3 here is CASSLYREKLFF. The CDR3 region has the DNA TGTGCCAGCAGTTTGTACAGGGAAAAACTGTTTTTT. This chain uses TRBV6-6 with TRBJ1-4, with D possibly matching TRBD1 (5 bases). The V and J ends lost 4 bases and 8 bases respectively, with 8 bases between them. The CDR3 runs 12 residues. CDR1 is MNHNY, CDR2 SVGAGI, per germline (reference sequence).